This entry is about one T cell receptor beta chain. The antigen is undetermined. TCRdb's copy holds only in-frame clones and misses some; the assay was immunoSEQ multiplex PCR. The table lists more than 250,000 clones, roughly 90% of them singletons. The data are from a study of cytomegalovirus exposure and HLA in healthy donors. The CDR3 is 21 amino acids. Germline values: CDR1 SGHTA, CDR2 FQGNSA. The V end was cut by 0 bases, the J end by 9 bases, with 33 bases between. Overall study results and limits: In the 95 to 150 validation repertoires, 94% of cluster scores exceeded 0, per a later analysis. Whilst most TCR sequences proved rare, a subset of public TCRs occurred across many donors.

The sequenced sample consisted of PBMCs. This sequence joins TRBV7-2 and TRBJ2-1; a possible D gene is TRBD2 (11 bases). The TCR comes from a young woman in good health and CMV-seronegative. CDR3 in amino acids: CASSLALTGTGELAGASEQFF. As DNA, the CDR3 is TGTGCCAGCAGCTTAGCCTTGACCGGGACAGGGGAACTAGCGGGAGCGAGTGAGCAGTTCTTC.